This record covers a single T cell receptor beta chain. TCRdb redid the calling of the PCR reads with MiXCR, one entry per CDR3 protein. This table has under 95,000 distinct CDR3 sequences, roughly 52% appearing once. This record comes from a study of CDR3 diversity in severe acne. The germline CDR1 and CDR2 sequences are SGHVS and FQNEAQ. This CDR3 spans 16 amino acids. V lost 5 bases and J lost 2, with 18 bases in between. The rearrangement links TRBV7-8 to TRBJ1-2; perhaps TRBD1 as D (5 bases). The specimen was blood. This TCR was recovered from a male donor in good health, serving as a control. The CDR3 sequence is CASSPVGTDRNYGYTF. The DNA of the CDR3 is TGTGCCAGCAGCCCCGTGGGGACGGATCGCAACTATGGCTACACCTTC.